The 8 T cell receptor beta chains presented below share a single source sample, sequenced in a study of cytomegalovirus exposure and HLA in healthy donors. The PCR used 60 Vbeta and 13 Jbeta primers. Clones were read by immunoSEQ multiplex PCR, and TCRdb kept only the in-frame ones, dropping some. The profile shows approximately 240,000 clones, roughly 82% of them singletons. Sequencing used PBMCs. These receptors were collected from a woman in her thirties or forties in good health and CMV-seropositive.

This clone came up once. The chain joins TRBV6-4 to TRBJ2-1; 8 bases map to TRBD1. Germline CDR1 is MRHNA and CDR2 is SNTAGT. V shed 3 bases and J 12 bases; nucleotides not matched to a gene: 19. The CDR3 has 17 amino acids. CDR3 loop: CASSEAPGTGTGRAQFF. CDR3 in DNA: TGTGCCAGCAGTGAAGCCCCCGGGACAGGAACGGGTAGGGCGCAGTTCTTC.

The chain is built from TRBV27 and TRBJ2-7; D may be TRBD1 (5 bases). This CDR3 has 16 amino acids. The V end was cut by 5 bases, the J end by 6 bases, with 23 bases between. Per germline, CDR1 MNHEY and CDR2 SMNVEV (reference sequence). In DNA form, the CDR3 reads TGTGCCAGCAGTCCGACGACAGCGTCCTGGCCCTCCGAGCAGTACTTC. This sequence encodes CASSPTTASWPSEQYF.

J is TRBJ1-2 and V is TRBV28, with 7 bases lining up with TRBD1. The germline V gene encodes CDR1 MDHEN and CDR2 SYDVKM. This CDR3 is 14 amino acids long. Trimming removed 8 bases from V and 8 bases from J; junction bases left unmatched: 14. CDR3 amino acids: CASGLFQGVRGYTF. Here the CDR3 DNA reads TGTGCCAGCGGACTATTCCAGGGGGTTAGAGGCTACACCTTC.

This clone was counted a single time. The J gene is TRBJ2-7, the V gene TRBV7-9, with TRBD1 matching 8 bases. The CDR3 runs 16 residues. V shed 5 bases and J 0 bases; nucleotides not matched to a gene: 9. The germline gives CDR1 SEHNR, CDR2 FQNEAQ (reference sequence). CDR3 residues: CASSPRIGQGSYEQYF. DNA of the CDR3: TGTGCCAGCAGCCCCAGAATAGGACAGGGCTCCTACGAGCAGTACTTC.

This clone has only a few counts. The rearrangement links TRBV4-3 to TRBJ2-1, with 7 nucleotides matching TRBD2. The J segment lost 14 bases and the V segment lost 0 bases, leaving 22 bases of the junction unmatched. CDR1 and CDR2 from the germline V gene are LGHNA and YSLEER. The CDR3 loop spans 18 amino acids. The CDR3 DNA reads TGCGCCAGCAGCCAAGAATTCATGGGAGGGTTTATTTCTGGATTGGAGTTCTTC. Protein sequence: CASSQEFMGGFISGLEFF.

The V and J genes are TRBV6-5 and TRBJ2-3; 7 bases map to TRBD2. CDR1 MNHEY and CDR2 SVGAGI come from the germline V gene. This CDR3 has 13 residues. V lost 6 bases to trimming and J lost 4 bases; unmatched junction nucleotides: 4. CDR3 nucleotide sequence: TGTGCCAGCAGCCGGGGGGTCGCAGATACGCAGTATTTT. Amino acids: CASSRGVADTQYF.

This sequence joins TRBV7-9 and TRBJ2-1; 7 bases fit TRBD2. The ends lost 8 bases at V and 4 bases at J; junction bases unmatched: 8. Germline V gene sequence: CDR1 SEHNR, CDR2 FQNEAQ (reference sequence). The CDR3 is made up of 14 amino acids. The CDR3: CASGDGDYYNEQFF. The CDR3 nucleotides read TGTGCCAGCGGGGACGGGGACTATTACAATGAGCAGTTCTTC.

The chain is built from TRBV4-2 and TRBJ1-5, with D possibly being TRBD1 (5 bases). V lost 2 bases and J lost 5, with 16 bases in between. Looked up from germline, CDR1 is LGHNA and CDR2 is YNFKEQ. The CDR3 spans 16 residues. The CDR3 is CASSQIRDYPDQPQHF. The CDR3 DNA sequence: TGTGCCAGCAGCCAAATCCGGGACTACCCCGATCAGCCCCAGCATTTT.